Following are 26 T cell receptor beta chains from one sample sequenced in a study of OX40 agonist ivuxolimab in advanced cancers. Assay: immunoSEQ multiplex PCR; the TCRdb copy retains only in-frame clones and omits some. The data hold around 45,000 clones, with approximately 80% observed a single time. The specimen was CD4+ or CD8+ T cells sorted from blood, collected in a trial of the OX40 agonist ivuxolimab. The receptors originated from an adult with an advanced solid tumor such as melanoma, head and neck, liver or kidney cancer.

The CDR3 reads CASSRWFGEESGYTF. CDR3 bases: TGCGCCAGCAGCCGCTGGTTCGGGGAAGAGTCTGGCTACACCTTC. The rearrangement links TRBV4-3 to TRBJ1-2; D gene unclear. The germline CDR1 and CDR2 sequences are LGHNA and YSLEER. The CDR3 totals 15 residues. V was trimmed by 4 bases and J by 7 bases, leaving 19 bases between them.

The chain combines TRBV7-9 with TRBJ2-1; D gene uncertain. V gave up 2 bases and J gave up 1 base, with 9 bases separating them. The length of the CDR3 is 15 residues. Germline V gene lookup returns CDR1 SEHNR and CDR2 FQNEAQ (reference sequence). The CDR3 DNA sequence: TGTGCCAGCAGCTTAATGACACCTTCCTACAATGAGCAGTTCTTC. Translated: CASSLMTPSYNEQFF. The whole variable domain, filled in from reference TRBV7-9 and TRBJ2-1, reads DTGVSQNPRHKITKRGQNVTFRCDPISEHNRLYWYRQTLGQGPEFLTYFQNEAQLEKSRLLSDRFSAERPKGSFSTLEIQRTEQGDSAMYLCASSLMTPSYNEQFFGPGTRLTVL.

The chain has TRBV18 and TRBJ2-3; 8 nucleotides agree with TRBD2. The germline gives CDR1 KGHSH, CDR2 LQKENI. Germline trimming cut 3 bases from V and 2 bases from J; bases unmatched to any gene: 7. CDR3 length equals 16 residues. The CDR3 region is CASSPPSGGLTDTQYF. The CDR3 DNA reads TGTGCCAGCTCACCGCCCAGCGGGGGCCTCACAGATACGCAGTATTTT. Filled out from reference TRBV18 and TRBJ2-3, the complete variable domain reads NAGVMQNPRHLVRRRGQEARLRCSPMKGHSHVYWYRQLPEEGLKFMVYLQKENIIDESGMPKERFSAEFPKEGPSILRIQQVVRGDSAAYFCASSPPSGGLTDTQYFGPGTRLTVL.

This sequence joins TRBV27 and TRBJ2-7, with 11 positions matching TRBD2. J lost 1 base, V lost 6 bases, and 5 bases had no gene match. The CDR3 runs to 15 residues. The V gene's germline CDR1 is MNHEY and CDR2 SMNVEV (reference sequence). The CDR3 sequence: CASSVAGGPSYEQYF. The CDR3 bases are TGTGCCAGCAGCGTAGCGGGAGGGCCGTCCTACGAGCAGTACTTC.

This chain uses TRBV4-2 with TRBJ1-1; D is undetermined. This CDR3 has 16 amino acids. Trimming removed 0 bases from V and 1 base from J, with 12 bases in between. Germline CDR1 and CDR2: LGHNA and YNFKEQ. CDR3 DNA sequence: TGTGCCAGCAGCCAAGATCTTAACACCCGGAACACTGAAGCTTTCTTT. Its translation is CASSQDLNTRNTEAFF.

Remarks on this clone: A junction end diverges from the germline sequence, so it may reflect a read error. This rearrangement joins TRBV6-1 to TRBJ1-5; the D is unclear. CDR1 is MNHNS, CDR2 SASEGT, per germline. CDR3 length: 12 residues. CDR3 amino acids: CASSSSSQPQHF. In nucleotides, the CDR3 is TGTGCCAGCAGTTCGAGCAGTCAGCCCCAGCATTTT.

V is TRBV6-1 and J is TRBJ2-2, with 7 bases that match TRBD2. The CDR3 spans 14 residues. With 5 bases clipped from V and 1 base from J, the junction kept 1 base outside the gene matches. CDR1 and CDR2 (germline): MNHNS, SASEGT. The CDR3 coding sequence is TGTGCCAGCAGTCTAGCGGAGAACACCGGGGAGCTGTTTTTT. Translation gives CASSLAENTGELFF.

The rearrangement joins TRBV5-1 to TRBJ2-3; 14 nucleotides agree with TRBD2. J lost 6 bases, V lost 1 base, and 10 bases had no gene match. Germline loops: CDR1 SGHRS, CDR2 YFSETQ. This CDR3 is 18 amino acids long. The CDR3 loop is CASSLTGTSGSWGDTQYF. The CDR3 nucleotides are TGCGCCAGCAGCTTGACCGGGACTAGCGGGAGCTGGGGGGATACGCAGTATTTT.

This clone appeared a single time. J is TRBJ2-3 and V is TRBV6-1; possible D gene TRBD2, 7 bases. Trimming took off 2 bases at V and 5 bases at J, with 23 bases between the two ends. The CDR3 is 18 residues long. Germline V CDR1 and CDR2: MNHNS, SASEGT. As DNA, the CDR3 is TGTGCCAGCAGTGAATTCGGGGGCTCGGCGGGGGTGATAGATACGCAGTATTTT. Translated: CASSEFGGSAGVIDTQYF.

The V and J genes are TRBV6-5 and TRBJ2-1; 8 bases fit TRBD1. CDR3 size: 13 residues. J was trimmed by 9 bases and V by 6 bases; bases with no gene match: 7. Germline CDR1 is MNHEY and CDR2 is SVGAGI. CDR3 sequence reads: CASRGTGWGEQFF. The CDR3 nucleotides are TGTGCCAGCAGAGGGACAGGCTGGGGTGAGCAGTTCTTC.

This clone appeared a single time. Here the CDR3 DNA reads TGCAGCGTTGCTGAGGGGGGTATGTACGAGCAGTACTTC. Amino acids: CSVAEGGMYEQYF. The chain carries TRBV29-1 and TRBJ2-7, with D possibly called TRBD1 or TRBD2 (6 bases each). This CDR3 comprises 13 residues. V was trimmed by 4 bases and J by 4 bases, leaving 14 bases between them. Germline lookup yields CDR1 SQVTM and CDR2 ANQGSEA.

The chain uses TRBV14 and TRBJ2-1, with 14 bases aligning to TRBD2. CDR3 length equals 17 residues. The J segment lost 2 bases and the V segment lost 4 bases, leaving 4 bases of the junction unmatched. Per the germline V gene, CDR1 is SGHDN and CDR2 is FVKESK. This CDR3 is CASSRTSGRLTYNEQFF. CDR3 coding DNA: TGTGCCAGCAGCCGGACTAGCGGGAGGCTTACCTACAATGAGCAGTTCTTC.

The chain has TRBV7-2 and TRBJ1-5; TRBD1 matches at 7 bases. Germline V lookup: CDR1 SGHTA, CDR2 FQGNSA. The V gene end was trimmed by 4 bases and the J gene end by 6 bases; junction bases not matched to a gene: 3. CDR3 length: 13 residues. The CDR3 protein is CASSWDSRQPQHF. For the CDR3, the DNA is TGTGCCAGCAGCTGGGACAGCCGTCAGCCCCAGCATTTT.

The chain combines TRBV11-2 with TRBJ2-1; a weak D match, TRBD1 (6 bases). Between the trimmed V and J ends, which lost 2 bases and 3 bases, there was a span of 14 bases. CDR1 and CDR2 from the germline V gene are SGHAT and FQNNGV. This CDR3 spans 16 amino acids. CDR3 sequence: CASSLLAGEVYNEQFF. DNA for the CDR3: TGTGCCAGCAGCTTACTGGCAGGGGAAGTCTACAATGAGCAGTTCTTC.

This clone was seen only once. This chain links TRBV10-3 with TRBJ1-1; D is undetermined. Trimming left V 11 bases short and J 6 bases short, with 28 bases between. From germline, CDR1 is ENHRY and CDR2 SYGVKD. The CDR3 spans 16 residues. CDR3 DNA sequence: TGTGCCGTAGGAAAAGAGTTGGGAGGAAAGAGTGCTGAAGCTTTCTTT. Translation gives CAVGKELGGKSAEAFF.

The J gene is TRBJ1-2, the V gene TRBV11-3, with 7 bases fitting TRBD1. V shed 6 bases, J shed 8 bases, and the junction held 6 bases outside the gene matches. CDR3 size: 12 residues. Germline V CDR1 and CDR2: SGHNT, YENEEA. This CDR3 is CASRQGPGGYTF. CDR3 bases: TGTGCCAGCAGACAGGGGCCAGGGGGCTACACCTTC.

This chain joins TRBV6-6 and TRBJ2-3; D possibly corresponds to TRBD2 (5 bases). CDR3 length equals 14 residues. CDR1 and CDR2 from the germline V gene are MNHNY and SVGAGI (reference sequence). V gave up 6 bases and J gave up 2 bases, with 12 bases separating them. CDR3 DNA sequence: TGTGCCAGCAGGGAGGTTCGATCCACAGATACGCAGTATTTT. This encodes CASREVRSTDTQYF.

This chain links TRBV4-1 with TRBJ2-7, with D perhaps TRBD1 (6 bases). Germline CDR1 and CDR2: MGHRA and YSYEKL. The ends were cut back, 0 bases at V and 4 bases at J, with 16 bases in the middle. This CDR3 region has 16 residues. The CDR3 DNA follows: TGCGCCAGCAGCCAAGATTGGGGGCCCTCTGGGTACGAGCAGTACTTC. It translates to CASSQDWGPSGYEQYF.

The rearrangement links TRBV19 to TRBJ1-5; D is possibly TRBD1 (6 bases). V was shortened by 3 bases and J by 0 bases, with 12 bases between the two germline ends. The CDR3 consists of 16 residues. Germline values: CDR1 LNHDA, CDR2 SQIVND (reference sequence). This CDR3 is CASSIGQPYSNQPQHF. The CDR3 bases are TGTGCCAGTAGTATTGGACAGCCCTATAGCAATCAGCCCCAGCATTTT.

This sequence joins TRBV5-6 and TRBJ2-5; 7 bases are shared with TRBD1. Gene TRBJ2-7 matches the end of the DNA better, so the J call may be wrong. CDR3 size: 14 residues. Germline V CDR1 and CDR2: SGHDT, YYEEEE. CDR3 residues: CASSLEGTAYEQYF. CDR3 coding DNA: TGTGCCAGCAGCTTAGAGGGGACAGCCTACGAGCAGTACTTC.

The chain links TRBV5-6 to TRBJ2-3; a weak D match, TRBD2 (5 bases). V shed 2 bases and J shed 6 bases, with 10 bases lying between them. This CDR3 spans 13 amino acids. Germline lookup yields CDR1 SGHDT and CDR2 YYEEEE. CDR3 sequence reads: CASSFQLEDTQYF. The CDR3 DNA is TGTGCCAGCAGCTTCCAACTAGAGGATACGCAGTATTTT.

The V and J genes are TRBV18 and TRBJ1-4; D not certain. This CDR3 comprises 13 residues. Germline V lookup: CDR1 KGHSH, CDR2 LQKENI. V dropped 10 bases and J dropped 4 bases, with 13 bases sitting between them. The CDR3, as DNA: TGTGCCACCCACTTCGGGCTTAATGAAAAACTGTTTTTT. It codes for CATHFGLNEKLFF.

The genes are TRBV7-6 and TRBJ2-5; D is unresolved. The DNA end is a closer match to TRBJ2-7, so the J assignment may be wrong. Germline CDR1 SGHVS, CDR2 FNYEAQ. This CDR3 comprises 13 residues. The CDR3 region is CASSLGPPYEQYF. DNA of the CDR3: TGTGCCAGCAGCTTAGGGCCCCCCTACGAGCAGTACTTC.

V usage is TRBV27 and J usage is TRBJ2-3, with D perhaps matching TRBD1 (6 bases). The ends were cut back, 5 bases at V and 2 bases at J, with 11 bases in the middle. This CDR3 contains 14 residues. CDR1 MNHEY and CDR2 SMNVEV come from the germline V gene (reference sequence). CDR3: CASSPGQHTDTQYF. The CDR3 coding sequence is TGTGCCAGCAGTCCTGGACAGCACACAGATACGCAGTATTTT.

The V gene is TRBV19, the J gene TRBJ2-1, with D possibly matching TRBD2 (6 bases). Per the germline V gene, CDR1 is LNHDA and CDR2 is SQIVND (reference sequence). Trimming pared 3 bases from V and 7 bases from J, leaving 19 bases between. The CDR3 contains 16 residues. Here the CDR3 reads CASSMEGIPPGNEQFF. The CDR3 DNA reads as TGTGCCAGTAGTATGGAGGGTATCCCTCCGGGGAATGAGCAGTTCTTC.

The gene calls are TRBV6-6 and TRBJ2-3, with no clear D. Germline lookup yields CDR1 MNHNY and CDR2 SVGAGI (reference sequence). The CDR3 runs 12 residues. Trimming cost V 11 bases and J 2 bases, with 11 bases left between them. CDR3 in DNA: TGTGCCCTCCCCCCCTCCACAGATACGCAGTATTTT. It translates to CALPPSTDTQYF.